This entry lists 15 T cell receptor beta chains sequenced from one sample in a study of beta chain features in type 1 diabetes. Expressed TCRB transcripts were sequenced after all isolated RNA was converted to cDNA. Profiled with immunoSEQ multiplex PCR; TCRdb holds only in-frame clones, not every one. The data contain about 160,000 clones, approximately 9.1% of them singletons. Antigens for these TCRs are unknown. Study-level findings and limits: In all four CD4+ subsets, TCRB CDR3 length was significantly, moderately reduced in type 1 diabetes.

The source material was central memory CD4+ T cells from blood. These receptors were obtained from a woman aged 25 to 39 with type 1 diabetes.

The gene calls are TRBV7-9 and TRBJ1-1, with 8 bases identical to TRBD1. Germline V gives CDR1 SEHNR, CDR2 FQNEAQ (reference sequence). This CDR3 has 14 amino acids. V lost 5 bases to trimming and J lost 4 bases; unmatched junction nucleotides: 6. The CDR3 loop is CASSATGGSTEAFF. As DNA, the CDR3 is TGTGCCAGCAGCGCCACAGGGGGAAGCACTGAAGCTTTCTTT.

The sample holds a few counts of this clone. The chain uses TRBV27 and TRBJ1-1; maybe TRBD1 (6 bases). The CDR3 runs 15 residues. Germline V gene data show CDR1 as MNHEY and CDR2 as SMNVEV (reference sequence). The V end lost 5 bases, the J end lost 4 bases, and 17 bases lay between the germline ends. DNA for the CDR3: TGTGCCAGCAGTCGGGACACCAGGGTGTCCACTGAAGCTTTCTTT. Amino acid sequence: CASSRDTRVSTEAFF.

This clone was picked up a small number of times. The chain couples TRBV2 to TRBJ2-7; 11 nucleotides match TRBD2. Trimming removed 7 bases from V and 4 bases from J; junction bases left unmatched: 6. In germline, CDR1 is SNHLY, CDR2 FYNNEI. This CDR3 is 14 amino acids long. The CDR3 reads CASIRPSGRYEQYF. The CDR3 coding sequence is TGTGCCAGCATCCGACCTAGCGGGAGGTACGAGCAGTACTTC.

There are a few counts of this clone. The rearrangement uses TRBV7-2 and TRBJ2-1; a possible D gene is TRBD2 (6 bases). The germline V and J ends were trimmed by 6 bases and 4 bases, with 22 bases remaining between them. CDR1 and CDR2 (germline): SGHTA, FQGNSA. CDR3 length: 17 amino acids. The CDR3 reads CASRPSSGQWDYNEQFF. The CDR3 DNA reads as TGTGCCAGCAGGCCCTCCAGCGGGCAGTGGGATTACAATGAGCAGTTCTTC.

There are a few counts of this clone. J is TRBJ2-1 and V is TRBV7-9, with 7 positions matching TRBD1. From germline, CDR1 is SEHNR and CDR2 FQNEAQ (reference sequence). Germline trimming cut 2 bases from V and 15 bases from J; bases unmatched to any gene: 13. This CDR3 region has 14 residues. CDR3 bases: TGTGCCAGCAGCTTAACCCCGAACAGGGGAGAGGGGTTCTTC. Protein product: CASSLTPNRGEGFF.

This clone was picked up a small number of times. The rearrangement uses TRBV5-1 and TRBJ1-4, with 7 bases lining up with TRBD1. The CDR3 length is 15 residues. The V and J ends lost 4 bases and 7 bases, in that order; junction bases with no gene match: 10. Germline V gene lookup returns CDR1 SGHRS and CDR2 YFSETQ. In DNA, the CDR3 is TGCGCCAGCAGCCAGGACGGACAGGAAGGTGAAAAACTGTTTTTT. Its translation: CASSQDGQEGEKLFF. Full variable domain (rest looked up from reference TRBV5-1 and TRBJ1-4): KAGVTQTPRYLIKTRGQQVTLSCSPISGHRSVSWYQQTPGQGLQFLFEYFSETQRNKGNFPGRFSGRQFSNSRSEMNVSTLELGDSALYLCASSQDGQEGEKLFFGSGTQLSVL.

This clone was picked up a small number of times. CDR3 sequence: CAISAQGGHQETQYF. CDR3 coding DNA: TGTGCCATCAGTGCCCAAGGGGGCCACCAAGAGACCCAGTACTTC. The chain combines TRBV10-3 with TRBJ2-5; the match to TRBD1 covers 7 bases. The CDR3 is made up of 15 amino acids. Trimming removed 4 bases from V and 0 bases from J; junction bases left unmatched: 5. Germline V gene lookup returns CDR1 ENHRY and CDR2 SYGVKD.

There are a few counts of this clone. The rearrangement joins TRBV28 to TRBJ2-3; 10 bases fit TRBD1. Germline-derived CDR1 and CDR2 are MDHEN and SYDVKM. Unmatched junction bases numbered 10, after V lost 7 bases and J lost 3 bases. The CDR3 spans 16 residues. The CDR3 here is CASTNLGTGVTDTQYF. DNA of the CDR3: TGTGCCAGCACTAATTTAGGGACAGGGGTAACAGATACGCAGTATTTT.

The CDR3 loop is CASSPSSDGGTQYF. CDR3 sequence (DNA): TGTGCCAGCTCACCCTCGTCGGACGGGGGGACCCAGTACTTC. V gene TRBV18 combines with J gene TRBJ2-5; tentative D call: TRBD2 (6 bases). The CDR3 has 14 residues. The V end was cut by 3 bases, the J end by 7 bases, with 15 bases between. CDR1 and CDR2 from the germline V gene are KGHSH and LQKENI.

The chain joins TRBV7-2 to TRBJ2-3; 11 nucleotides agree with TRBD1. The CDR3 is 16 residues long. Germline loops: CDR1 SGHTA, CDR2 FQGNSA. V trimming: 4 bases; J trimming: 5 bases; junction bases outside the gene matches: 8. For the CDR3, the DNA is TGTGCCAGCAGCTCCTTGGACAGGGGGCAAGGAGATACGCAGTATTTT. It is translated as CASSSLDRGQGDTQYF.

The sample holds a few counts of this clone. This rearrangement joins TRBV5-1 to TRBJ1-2; maybe TRBD1 (5 bases). V dropped 3 bases and J dropped 3 bases, with 15 bases sitting between them. Germline V lookup: CDR1 SGHRS, CDR2 YFSETQ. The CDR3 runs to 15 residues. Here the CDR3 DNA reads TGCGCCAGCAGCTCAGGGATAAATTCTTACTATGGCTACACCTTC. Its translation is CASSSGINSYYGYTF.

The chain recombines TRBV6-6 with TRBJ2-5; 7 bases match TRBD2. There are 13 residues in the CDR3. The junction had 5 bases not matched to a gene; V was cut back by 7 bases and J by 3 bases. Germline-derived CDR1 and CDR2 are MNHNY and SVGAGI (reference sequence). In DNA form, the CDR3 reads TGTGCCAGCACGCGGGAGTATAAAGAGACCCAGTACTTC. Its translation: CASTREYKETQYF.

The rearrangement links TRBV30 to TRBJ2-1, with 7 bases matching TRBD2. The CDR3 has 15 residues. Germline V gene lookup returns CDR1 GTSNPN and CDR2 SVGIG (reference sequence). Unmatched junction bases numbered 6, after V lost 0 bases and J lost 4 bases. The chain's CDR3 is CAWSVGGTIYNEQFF. DNA of the CDR3: TGTGCCTGGAGTGTAGGCGGGACTATTTACAATGAGCAGTTCTTC.

In its sample, this clone was seen a few times. The chain employs TRBV29-1 and TRBJ2-1, with a weak D call TRBD2 (7 bases). This CDR3 has 17 amino acids. Germline CDR1 reads SQVTM; CDR2 reads ANQGSEA. The V end was cut by 0 bases, the J end by 0 bases, with 15 bases between. The CDR3 DNA sequence: TGCAGCGTTGAAGATCCGGGGGGCGTTAGCTCCTACAATGAGCAGTTCTTC. Translating it yields CSVEDPGGVSSYNEQFF.

This clone was observed many times. The chain links TRBV6-5 to TRBJ2-7; perhaps TRBD2 as D (6 bases). Germline-derived CDR1 and CDR2 are MNHEY and SVGAGI. V lost 10 bases and J 0 bases, leaving 13 bases between the germline ends. This CDR3 has 13 amino acids. The CDR3 DNA reads as TGTGCCACACAAGGGACTGACTCCTACGAGCAGTACTTC. It specifies CATQGTDSYEQYF.